This T cell receptor (beta chain) derives from a study of T cell responses to AZD1222 COVID-19 vaccine. Whole-study results and caveats: Donor demographics were predominantly white British with a female majority; clonal diversity may be underestimated. Without day 14 samples, only post-peak T cell repertoires were studied. Seropositive status at baseline applied to only six AZD1222 recipients.

Timing groups of about 4 and about 12 weeks for second doses were pooled. The CDR3 sequence is 19 residues long. Germline V CDR1 and CDR2: ENHRY, SYGVKD. V shed 4 bases and J 2 bases; nucleotides not matched to a gene: 13. Regarding this clone: The antigen is undetermined.

Measured with immunoSEQ multiplex PCR; TCRdb has only the in-frame clones, and not every one. The data contain 120,000 or so clones, 92% of them seen just once; the ten biggest clones take up 6% to 9%. The genes are TRBV10-3 and TRBJ2-3; 12 nucleotides agree with TRBD2. This clonotype was obtained from an adult who received the AZD1222 COVID-19 vaccine. This sample comprised peripheral blood, obtained 28 days after the second AZD1222 dose. The CDR3 reads CAISVTSGSGSSNTDTQYF. CDR3 coding DNA: TGTGCCATCAGTGTGACTAGCGGGAGTGGGTCAAGTAACACAGATACGCAGTATTTT.